The text below deals with one TCR beta chain. Germline values: CDR1 LNHDA, CDR2 SQIVND (reference sequence). V lost 7 bases and J 3 bases, leaving 10 bases between the germline ends. The CDR3 totals 13 residues. The data were obtained in a study of blood T cell repertoires in COVID-19. Background on the study: Acute and convalescent COVID-19 specimens originated in the United States, Italy and Spain. The cDNA or gDNA used as material had been derived from T cells, B-cell-depleted T cells, or PBMCs.

As originally analysed: Nucleated cell counts were estimated from reference gene primer amplification. This table comes from immunoSEQ multiplex PCR, and its TCRdb copy is limited to in-frame clones, with some not included. That table gives V, J and clone size, and the DNA gave D and trimming. The sample records over 120,000 clones, about four fifths being singletons. Sample: peripheral blood. The rearrangement uses TRBV19 and TRBJ1-5, with D maybe TRBD1 (5 bases). The receptor's source is a human donor in a cohort sampled during active COVID-19. CDR3 nucleotide sequence: TGTGCCAGTAACGGGGGGGACAATCAGCCCCAGCATTTT. Its protein product is CASNGGDNQPQHF.